One sample yielded the 30 T cell receptor beta chains listed below, sequenced in a study of breast tumors, draining lymph nodes, adjacent tissues. TCRdb reprocessed the multiplex PCR reads with MiXCR, giving one entry per CDR3 protein. The sample carries about 110,000 distinct CDR3 sequences, around 30% recorded once. The lymph nodes were axillary draining lymph nodes from breast cancer patients. The sequenced sample consisted of axillary lymph node tissue. Receptor source: a female donor with breast cancer. Some clones in this sample may be carry-over from other donors' samples.

There are many counts of this clonotype. The J gene is TRBJ2-3, the V gene TRBV5-1; D is possibly TRBD1 or TRBD2 (5 bases each). The V end lost 7 bases, the J end lost 5 bases, and 17 bases lay between the germline ends. Germline-derived CDR1 and CDR2 are SGHRS and YFSETQ. This CDR3 region has 14 residues. The CDR3 here is CASQAQGVGDTQYF. The CDR3 DNA reads as TGCGCCAGCCAGGCCCAGGGAGTGGGAGATACGCAGTATTTT.

This clonotype was seen repeatedly, ten times or more. The J gene is TRBJ1-1, the V gene TRBV20-1, with 7 bases matching TRBD1. Trimming at V came to 6 bases and at J to 5 bases, leaving 9 bases not matched to a gene. Looked up from germline, CDR1 is DFQATT and CDR2 is SNEGSKA (reference sequence). CDR3 length equals 13 residues. The CDR3 sequence: CSAQGQFQTEAFF. CDR3 sequence (DNA): TGCAGTGCCCAGGGACAGTTTCAGACTGAAGCTTTCTTT.

A remark on this clonotype: This may stem from a read error, because a much larger clone lies one nucleotide away. The chain combines TRBV3-2 with TRBJ2-1. TRBV3-2 corresponds to a pseudogene. The CDR3 has 12 amino acids. CDR3 DNA: TGTGCCAGCAGCCAAGTTTCTAGTGGGCAGTTCTTC. Translating it yields CASSQVSSGQFF.

The chain recombines TRBV20-1 with TRBJ2-3, with 12 bases aligning to TRBD2. V dropped 5 bases and J dropped 0; count of bases not matched to a gene: 6. The CDR3 spans 16 residues. Germline V CDR1 and CDR2: DFQATT, SNEGSKA (reference sequence). CDR3 loop: CSALAGGPDSTDTQYF. CDR3 coding DNA: TGCAGTGCTCTAGCGGGGGGGCCTGATAGCACAGATACGCAGTATTTT.

The chain links TRBV29-1 to TRBJ2-7; 7 bases map to TRBD1. The CDR3 is 13 amino acids. With 8 bases clipped from V and 1 base from J, the junction kept 8 bases outside the gene matches. CDR1 is SQVTM, CDR2 ANQGSEA, per germline. In nucleotides, the CDR3 is TGCAGCAGTTCCGGACAGGAATCCTACGAGCAGTACTTC. Translation: CSSSGQESYEQYF.

The gene calls are TRBV29-1 and TRBJ2-7; TRBD2 agrees at 11 bases. V shed 7 bases, J shed 3 bases, and the junction held 2 bases outside the gene matches. Germline V gives CDR1 SQVTM, CDR2 ANQGSEA. This CDR3 region has 12 residues. The CDR3 reads CSEGLAGYEQYF. The CDR3 DNA reads TGCAGCGAAGGACTAGCGGGCTACGAGCAGTACTTC.

This clonotype was picked up many times. V and J are TRBV7-9 and TRBJ2-1; D is uncertain. The CDR3 loop spans 15 amino acids. Germline V gene sequence: CDR1 SEHNR, CDR2 FQNEAQ (reference sequence). Trimming pared 5 bases from V and 0 bases from J, leaving 11 bases between. CDR3 nucleotides: TGTGCCAGCAGCCCCGGGCCGAGCTCCTACAATGAGCAGTTCTTC. This sequence encodes CASSPGPSSYNEQFF.

Many counts were recorded for this clonotype. The chain joins TRBV19 to TRBJ1-2, with D possibly being TRBD1 (5 bases). The CDR3 length is 14 residues. Trimming removed 4 bases at V and 1 base at J, with 10 bases between. CDR1 and CDR2 (germline): LNHDA, SQIVND (reference sequence). CDR3 region: CASSKTGVNYGYTF. CDR3 DNA: TGTGCCAGTAGTAAAACAGGCGTTAACTATGGCTACACCTTC.

This clonotype was observed many times. J is TRBJ2-1 and V is TRBV11-2; D gene unclear. This CDR3 is built from 15 residues. The germline gives CDR1 SGHAT, CDR2 FQNNGV. Trimming pared 1 base from V and 5 bases from J, leaving 12 bases between. CDR3 coding DNA: TGTGCCAGCAGCTTAGTTGTTAGCCAGCACAATGAGCAGTTCTTC. As protein: CASSLVVSQHNEQFF.

Remarks on this clonotype: It may be a read error: a sequence one base away is much more abundant. The chain employs TRBV9 and TRBJ2-5, with D tentatively TRBD1 (6 bases). The CDR3 consists of 14 residues. From germline, CDR1 is SGDLS and CDR2 YYNGEE. CDR3 nucleotide sequence: TGTGCCAGCAGCACTGGAGGACAGCGAGAGACCCAGTCCTTC. Its translation: CASSTGGQRETQSF. Filled out from reference TRBV9 and TRBJ2-5, the complete variable domain reads DSGVTQTPKHLITATGQRVTLRCSPRSGDLSVYWYQQSLDQGLQFLIQYYNGEERAKGNILERFSAQQFPDLHSELNLSSLELGDSALYFCASSTGGQRETQSFGPGTRLLVL.

This clonotype was found many times. The chain recombines TRBV5-1 with TRBJ1-2, with 10 bases matching TRBD1. CDR1 SGHRS and CDR2 YFSETQ come from the germline V gene. The CDR3 consists of 13 residues. J lost 7 bases, V lost 0 bases, and 0 bases had no gene match. The CDR3 is CASSLGTGGGYTF. The CDR3, as DNA: TGCGCCAGCAGCTTGGGGACAGGGGGTGGCTACACCTTC.

This clonotype was observed many times. The junction and the germline gene differ at one end; a read error may be behind it. The chain is built from TRBV6-5 and TRBJ1-2; the D gene is possibly TRBD1 (6 bases). The CDR3 extends over 17 amino acids. Germline CDR1 reads MNHEY; CDR2 reads SVGAGI. The CDR3 DNA sequence: TGTGCCAGCAGTCACTCGGGGGGGGGCTCCCCCTATTTTGGCTACACCTTC. Its protein is CASSHSGGGSPYFGYTF.

V gene TRBV27 combines with J gene TRBJ1-1, with D perhaps TRBD1 (6 bases). This CDR3 is 14 amino acids long. V was shortened by 0 bases and J by 5 bases, with 10 bases between the two germline ends. Germline V gene sequence: CDR1 MNHEY, CDR2 SMNVEV (reference sequence). CDR3: CASSLSSGVTEAFF. In nucleotides, the CDR3 is TGTGCCAGCAGTTTATCTTCAGGGGTAACTGAAGCTTTCTTT.

Turning to this clonotype: The CDR3 does not end in the conserved phenylalanine or tryptophan, so this is likely a read error. The CDR3, as DNA: TGTGCCAGCAGCTTAGCGGCCTCGACAGGTCTTGGTGAGCAGTTCTCC. Protein: CASSLAASTGLGEQFS. V and J are TRBV7-3 and TRBJ2-1; TRBD1 might be the D (6 bases). V lost 2 bases to trimming and J lost 9 bases, with 20 bases between them. CDR1 and CDR2 from the germline V gene are SGHTA and FQGTGA. CDR3 size: 16 residues.

V gene TRBV7-9 combines with J gene TRBJ2-3; no reliable D call. The last part of the DNA fits TRBJ1-5 better; the J call may be wrong. The CDR3 sequence is 15 residues long. Germline CDR1 and CDR2: SEHNR and FQNEAQ (reference sequence). The chain's CDR3 is CASSHSVSVIDTQHF. The CDR3 DNA is TGTGCCAGCAGCCATTCCGTCTCCGTCATAGATACGCAGCATTTT.

This clonotype appeared many times. This chain links TRBV5-1 with TRBJ2-7, with D hard to call. The germline V and J ends were trimmed by 2 bases and 7 bases, with 16 bases remaining between them. Per the germline V gene, CDR1 is SGHRS and CDR2 is YFSETQ. This CDR3 comprises 14 residues. DNA of the CDR3: TGCGCCAGCAGCTTTTCCCGCGTAAAGGCGGAGCAGTACTTC. Translated, it gives CASSFSRVKAEQYF. The whole variable domain, remainder taken from reference TRBV5-1 and TRBJ2-7, is KAGVTQTPRYLIKTRGQQVTLSCSPISGHRSVSWYQQTPGQGLQFLFEYFSETQRNKGNFPGRFSGRQFSNSRSEMNVSTLELGDSALYLCASSFSRVKAEQYFGPGTRLTVT.

This clonotype came up many times. The genes are TRBV6-5 and TRBJ1-2; D possibly corresponds to TRBD1 (6 bases). The CDR3 length is 12 residues. In germline, CDR1 is MNHEY, CDR2 SVGAGI. Trimming shortened V by 5 bases and J by 7 bases, and 11 bases separated the two germline ends. In DNA form, the CDR3 reads TGTGCCAGCAGTGCGCGGGGGCCTGGCTACACCTTC. Translating gives CASSARGPGYTF.

This clonotype was counted at least ten times. CDR3 bases: TGTGCCAGCAGCTTGGTCTCCAATGAGCAGTTCTTC. Translated, it gives CASSLVSNEQFF. The J gene is TRBJ2-1, the V gene TRBV5-4; D is unclear. The CDR3 length is 12 residues. Trimming took 0 bases from V and 6 from J, leaving 4 bases between them. Germline CDR1 and CDR2: SGHNT and YYREEE (reference sequence). Looking up the rest from reference TRBV5-4 and TRBJ2-1 gives the full variable domain: ETGVTQSPTHLIKTRGQQVTLRCSSQSGHNTVSWYQQALGQGPQFIFQYYREEENGRGNFPPRFSGLQFPNYSSELNVNALELDDSALYLCASSLVSNEQFFGPGTRLTVL.

The genes are TRBV19 and TRBJ1-1, with 8 bases matching TRBD1. Germline values: CDR1 LNHDA, CDR2 SQIVND (reference sequence). The V segment lost 4 bases and the J segment 4 bases; nucleotides outside the gene matches: 5. The CDR3 is made up of 14 amino acids. The CDR3 loop is CASSTGGEFTEAFF. For the CDR3, the DNA is TGTGCCAGTAGTACAGGGGGCGAATTCACTGAAGCTTTCTTT.

Many counts were recorded for this clonotype. This chain uses TRBV7-2 with TRBJ2-7; tentatively, D is TRBD2 (6 bases). Looked up from germline, CDR1 is SGHTA and CDR2 is FQGNSA. V was cut by 5 bases and J by 0 bases, with 11 bases left in between. The CDR3 extends over 14 amino acids. The DNA for the CDR3 is TGTGCCAGCAGCCCCCGGCGGGGCTCCTACGAGCAGTACTTC. Amino acid sequence: CASSPRRGSYEQYF.

Comment on this clonotype: At one end the junction does not follow the germline gene, possibly because of a read error. The chain joins TRBV27 to TRBJ2-7, with 10 bases lining up with TRBD2. Germline V gives CDR1 MNHEY, CDR2 SMNVEV (reference sequence). This CDR3 region has 15 residues. Here the CDR3 reads CAGRYSGRSSYEQYF. In DNA, the CDR3 is TGTGCCGGCAGATATAGCGGGAGGAGCTCCTACGAGCAGTACTTC.

In this sample, this clonotype turned up many times. The rearrangement uses TRBV7-3 and TRBJ2-5; a possible D gene is TRBD2 (6 bases). The germline V and J ends were trimmed by 5 bases and 4 bases, with 17 bases remaining between them. The CDR3 length is 15 residues. Germline V gene data show CDR1 as SGHTA and CDR2 as FQGTGA. CDR3 loop: CASSVRVGGGETQYF. As DNA, the CDR3 is TGTGCCAGCAGCGTTAGAGTGGGGGGAGGAGAGACCCAGTACTTC.

This clonotype came up many times. The DNA of the CDR3 is TGTGCCAGCAGCTTAGTGGGCTCTGGGGCCAACGTCCTGACTTTC. Amino acids: CASSLVGSGANVLTF. V gene TRBV7-9 combines with J gene TRBJ2-6; D gene unclear. Trimming removed 1 base at V and 0 bases at J, with 4 bases between. The CDR3 extends over 15 amino acids. Germline V gives CDR1 SEHNR, CDR2 FQNEAQ (reference sequence).

The V and J genes are TRBV12-3 or TRBV12-4 and TRBJ1-3; D unresolved. The CDR3 runs 13 residues. Trimming took off 3 bases at V and 8 bases at J, with 11 bases between the two ends. CDR3 sequence: CASSFVPADTIYF. The CDR3, as DNA: TGTGCCAGCAGTTTTGTCCCGGCGGACACCATATATTTT.

This clonotype was observed at least ten times. This chain connects TRBV6-5 to TRBJ1-3; D not certain. CDR3 length: 15 amino acids. Germline lookup yields CDR1 MNHEY and CDR2 SVGAGI. V shed 2 bases and J shed 3 bases, with 11 bases lying between them. The CDR3 region is CASSYGRANGNTIYF. The CDR3 DNA reads as TGTGCCAGCAGTTACGGCCGGGCAAATGGAAACACCATATATTTT.

This clonotype was detected many times. The chain combines TRBV5-1 with TRBJ1-2, with TRBD1 matching 7 bases. Trimming cost V 5 bases and J 0 bases; bases outside gene matches: 16. CDR1 and CDR2 from the germline V gene are SGHRS and YFSETQ. The CDR3 extends over 18 amino acids. The CDR3 DNA follows: TGCGCCAGCAGATCTACTCAGGGGGGCCTAAGAGCTAACTATGGCTACACCTTC. Amino acid sequence: CASRSTQGGLRANYGYTF.

This clonotype was found many times. The chain combines TRBV4-3 with TRBJ2-1, with a possible D match to TRBD1 (5 bases). V gave up 0 bases and J gave up 8 bases, with 17 bases separating them. This CDR3 spans 16 amino acids. Looked up from germline, CDR1 is LGHNA and CDR2 is YSLEER. CDR3 nucleotide sequence: TGCGCCAGCAGCCAAGATTTAGGACACAAAGTGGATGAGCAGTTCTTC. This gives the protein CASSQDLGHKVDEQFF.

This clonotype has just a few counts. A much more abundant neighbour one base away suggests this may be a read error. The CDR3: CVSSPVGSMLDEQFF. As DNA, the CDR3 is TGTGTCAGCAGCCCAGTGGGCTCCATGTTAGATGAGCAGTTCTTC. This chain links TRBV7-3 with TRBJ2-1; D not certain. The CDR3 length is 15 residues. Per germline, CDR1 SGHTA and CDR2 FQGTGA.

Points on this clonotype: The junction and the germline gene differ at one end; a read error may be behind it. V is TRBV3-1 and J is TRBJ1-2; D is possibly TRBD1 (5 bases). The CDR3 is 13 amino acids. Germline loops: CDR1 LGHDT, CDR2 YNNKEL (reference sequence). CDR3 in amino acids: CARSPRVVGGYTF. CDR3 coding DNA: TGCGCCCGCAGCCCCAGGGTTGTAGGTGGCTACACCTTC.

The sample holds many counts of this clonotype. A read error may explain this, as a much larger clone is one base away. This rearrangement joins TRBV6-1 to TRBJ2-5, with D perhaps matching TRBD2 (6 bases). The ends were cut back, 6 bases at V and 5 bases at J, with 19 bases in the middle. From germline, CDR1 is MNHNS and CDR2 SASEGT. The CDR3 length is 15 residues. CDR3 region: CASRRWGTGEETQYF. Written as DNA, the CDR3 is TGTGCCAGCAGGCGCTGGGGGACGGGGGAGGAGACCCAGTACTTC.